The present T cell receptor beta chain was sequenced within a study of T cells in Graves' hyperthyroidism and ophthalmopathy (dated by TCRdb to about 2019). Some background on the complete study: Peripheral blood samples were taken at initial diagnosis, before any treatment was given. To identify distinguishing TCR V-J signatures, a discovery cohort of around 100 patients was used, comprising under 45 with Graves' ophthalmopathy and 57 with stable Graves' hyperthyroidism. Prospective prediction of ophthalmopathy was tested in an independent validation cohort consisting of 18 hyperthyroidism patients and some 16 patients who later progressed to ophthalmopathy. The 95 to 100 discovery patients were divided at random into training and test sets in a 7:3 ratio. Thyroid tissue and blood T-cell repertoires from more than 5 Graves' hyperthyroidism patients were also compared in the study. Once sampling was done, hyperthyroidism patients were given methimazole at a starting dose of 30 mg daily, whereas ophthalmopathy patients were given high-dose intravenous methylprednisolone. TCR Vbeta CDR3 sequencing of approximately 140 peripheral blood samples (roughly 43 ophthalmopathy, over 70 hyperthyroidism and roughly 17 progressor patients) is reported in the paper. The study at large found these results: A 13 V-J signature model separated ophthalmopathy from stable hyperthyroidism, with about 88% sensitivity and approximately 81% specificity in cross-validation and 80%/75% in testing. In validation, the model predicted progression to ophthalmopathy a median of about 6 months before onset, with roughly 71% sensitivity and roughly 72% specificity. Sample size was not statistically predetermined, and investigators were not blinded to group allocation. Most expanded thyroid clonotypes (frequency above 0.001) were also detected in blood, a finding suggesting that blood repertoires may reflect thyroid immune responses.

Stable Graves' hyperthyroidism was defined as no progression to ophthalmopathy during 18 months of follow-up. Hyperthyroidism patients were newly diagnosed, with disease duration under 2 months, and aged 18 to 65 years. Patients with uncontrolled infections, other autoimmune diseases, pregnancy or lactation were excluded. Diagnoses relied on clinical symptoms, serum thyroxine and TRAb, thyroid ultrasound and orbital computed tomography. PBMCs were isolated from 10 ml of fresh peripheral blood by Ficoll-Paque density gradient centrifugation. Total RNA was extracted using Trizol reagent, and RNA quality was assessed on an Agilent 2100 Bioanalyzer. This clonotype was counted ten times or more. The antigen it binds to is not known. No much larger clone is present one base from it, and per-base qualities are unavailable. TCR beta CDR3 regions were amplified from RNA transcripts. For the first round of RT-PCR on the TCR CDR3, the HTBI primer set was used together with the Qiagen OneStep RT-PCR kit. A second multiplex PCR round built the libraries, followed by size selection and purification. Paired-end sequencing of the libraries was performed with 100 bp reads on an Illumina HiSeq2000. The paper's data handling went like this. Raw data were processed with SOAPnuke, discarding reads with adapters, uncalled bases, mean Phred below 15, or no exact constant-primer or identifier match. COPE v1.2.5 was used to merge high-quality paired reads, and clonotypes were defined as unique nucleotide sequences. Clonotypes were aligned to IMGT TRBV, TRBD and TRBJ reference segments using MiTCR v1.1. Analysis was restricted to V-J combinations with a frequency above 0.0001, which covered about 99% of repertoires. A TCS score was defined as the ratio between F50 (clonal expansion) and ExV (chaos), using BLOSUM62-based TCRdist between CDR3 peptides within each V-J. Welch's t-statistics and random forest reduced roughly 500 V-J features to 10 to 15, which were used in a naive Bayes classifier (R e1071). In-frame beta chains were kept once TCRdb had trimmed the public reads at Q25 with fastp and called clones with MiXCR. Entries are consolidated by CDR3 protein sequence, retaining the most common genes and DNA. TCRdb, not the authors, supplied the V and J calls. The table for this sample lists roughly 300,000 distinct CDR3 sequences; 15% to 20% of them were counted only once. The ten largest clones add up to around 54% of the sample.

Including cysteine and phenylalanine, the CDR3 has 14 amino acids. Solely the CDR3 DNA is kept, with 42 bases framed from the first base. V is clipped by 6 bases and J by 3 bases, and the sequence between their germline boundaries is 14 bases long. The chain is assembled from TRBV12-3 or TRBV12-4 and TRBJ1-1; the D segment could be TRBD1, given 5 matching bases. The TCR comes from a woman aged 50 to 65 with Graves' hyperthyroidism. Material: blood. This receptor carries the CDR3 CASRSLGRHTEAFF. In nucleotide form, the sequence is TGTGCCAGCAGGTCCCTGGGACGGCACACTGAAGCTTTCTTT.